The T cell receptor (beta chain) under discussion was sequenced for a study of cytomegalovirus exposure and HLA in healthy donors. J lost 3 bases, V lost 6 bases, and 4 bases had no gene match. There are 14 residues in the CDR3. The germline gives CDR1 MNHNY, CDR2 SVGAGI (reference sequence). Whole-study findings and limits: It emerged from a later analysis that several of the most significant clusters appeared to be linked to common viral pathogens. High specificity and sensitivity for cytomegalovirus status were reported for the classifier. Reported findings show TCR beta sequences accurately forecast HLA-A and HLA-B alleles in most subjects. Cytomegalovirus association was listed for 170 or so TCR beta chains.

A single count supports this clone. Its antigen is currently unknown. Primers for the PCR totalled 60 Vbeta and 13 Jbeta. Libraries were prepared by immunoSEQ multiplex PCR; TCRdb keeps only in-frame clonotypes and omits some of them. The table records 85,000 to 100,000 clones, around 76% of them present only once. The chain recombines TRBV6-6 with TRBJ1-5; 8 nucleotides match TRBD1. What was sequenced was PBMCs. This receptor was obtained from a man aged 35-49 years in good health and CMV-seropositive. The CDR3 region is CASSRTGLNQPQHF. CDR3 nucleotides: TGTGCCAGCAGCAGGACAGGGCTCAATCAGCCCCAGCATTTT.